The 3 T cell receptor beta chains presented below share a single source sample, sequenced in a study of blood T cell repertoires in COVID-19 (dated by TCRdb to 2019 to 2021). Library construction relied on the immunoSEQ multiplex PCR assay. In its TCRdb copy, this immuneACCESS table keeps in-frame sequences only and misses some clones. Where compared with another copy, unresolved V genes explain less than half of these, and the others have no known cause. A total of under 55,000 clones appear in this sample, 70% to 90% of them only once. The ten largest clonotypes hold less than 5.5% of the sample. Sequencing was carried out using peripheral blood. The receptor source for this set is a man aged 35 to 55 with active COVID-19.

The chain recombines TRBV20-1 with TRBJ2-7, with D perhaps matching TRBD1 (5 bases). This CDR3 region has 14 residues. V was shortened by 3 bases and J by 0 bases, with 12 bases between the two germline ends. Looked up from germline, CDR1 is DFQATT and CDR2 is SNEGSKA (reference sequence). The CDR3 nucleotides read TGCAGTGCTAGTACAGGAACCTTCTCCTACGAGCAGTACTTC. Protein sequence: CSASTGTFSYEQYF.

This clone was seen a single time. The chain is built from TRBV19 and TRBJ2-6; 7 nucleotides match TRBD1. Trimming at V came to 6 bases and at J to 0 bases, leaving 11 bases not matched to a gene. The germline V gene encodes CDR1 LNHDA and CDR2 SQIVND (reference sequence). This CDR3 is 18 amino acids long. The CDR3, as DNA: TGTGCCAGTAGCTCATACAGGGGCCCGAGCTCTGGGGCCAACGTCCTGACTTTC. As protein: CASSSYRGPSSGANVLTF.

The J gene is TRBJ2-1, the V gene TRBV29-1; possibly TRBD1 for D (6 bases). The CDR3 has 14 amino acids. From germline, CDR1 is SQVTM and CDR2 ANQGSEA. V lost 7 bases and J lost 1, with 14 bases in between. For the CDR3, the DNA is TGCAGCGGAGCACTAGGGGGTTCCTACAATGAGCAGTTCTTC. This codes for CSGALGGSYNEQFF.